One and the same sample provided the 27 T cell receptor beta chains below, sequenced in a study of T cell clonality in common variable immunodeficiency. Assay used: immunoSEQ multiplex PCR; TCRdb lists only in-frame clones, some missing. The record shows roughly 40,000 clones for this sample, with no singletons present. Input material: peripheral blood mononuclear cells. These receptors were obtained from a person aged 18 to 70 in good health.

This clone has a count of ten or more. The sequence runs out 3 residues before the end of the CDR3; the remainder is reconstructed from the germline J gene. V usage is TRBV7-3 and J usage is TRBJ2-1; 12 positions match TRBD2. CDR3 length: 15 residues. J gave up 4 bases and V 3 bases, and 1 base lay outside the gene matches. Germline CDR1 is SGHTA and CDR2 is FQGTGA. The part of the CDR3 DNA that was read is TGTGCCAGCAGCTTCACTAGCGGGGGGTACAATGAG. Translated: CASSFTSGGYNE. The full CDR3 protein reads CASSFTSGGYNEQFF.

This clone was counted many times. The CDR3 end lies 3 residues beyond the end of the read and is filled in from the germline J gene. The chain has TRBV5-1 and TRBJ1-2, with 8 bases lining up with TRBD1. This CDR3 contains 16 residues. Trimming at V came to 0 bases and at J to 6 bases, leaving 10 bases not matched to a gene. Germline-derived CDR1 and CDR2 are SGHRS and YFSETQ. CDR3 in amino acids: CASSLVQGAGSDGYTF. The part of the CDR3 DNA that was read is TGCGCCAGCAGCTTGGTTCAGGGGGCAGGAAGCGATGGC.

This clone was recorded many times. The CDR3 goes on 3 residues after the read ends, and that part is filled in from the germline J gene. This chain links TRBV20-1 with TRBJ2-1; tentative D call: TRBD2 (6 bases). V shed 6 bases and J shed 7 bases, with 10 bases lying between them. The CDR3 consists of 11 residues. Germline loops: CDR1 DFQATT, CDR2 SNEGSKA (reference sequence). The CDR3 DNA, read in part, is TGCAGTGCAAGACTAGTTAATGAG. Protein: CSARLVNE. The whole CDR3 protein reads CSARLVNEQFF.

This clone was picked up many times. The read terminates 3 residues ahead of where the CDR3 ends, so the germline J gene completes it. The gene calls are TRBV20-1 and TRBJ2-1, with TRBD2 identical over 8 bases. The CDR3 covers 16 residues. The J segment lost 3 bases and the V segment lost 0 bases, leaving 7 bases of the junction unmatched. Germline V gene sequence: CDR1 DFQATT, CDR2 SNEGSKA (reference sequence). CDR3 amino acids: CSARDLAAGVYNEQFF. CDR3 DNA, as far as it was read: TGCAGTGCTAGAGATCTGGCAGCGGGAGTCTACAATGAG.

This clone showed up many times. The CDR3 goes on 3 residues after the read ends, and that part is filled in from the germline J gene. This rearrangement joins TRBV4-2 to TRBJ2-7; possible D gene TRBD2, 5 bases. In germline, CDR1 is LGHNA, CDR2 YNFKEQ. This CDR3 is 16 amino acids long. Trimming cost V 0 bases and J 0 bases, with 12 bases left between them. The sequenced part of the CDR3 DNA is TGTGCCAGCAGCCAAGAACTAGTCGATATCTCCTACGAG. Protein product: CASSQELVDISYE. The entire CDR3 reads CASSQELVDISYEQYF.

In regard to this clone: The read terminates 3 residues ahead of where the CDR3 ends, so the germline J gene completes it. The J gene is TRBJ2-5, the V gene TRBV7-2; no definite D call. Trimming pared 5 bases from V and 5 bases from J, leaving 15 bases between. The CDR3 is 14 residues long. Germline V gene sequence: CDR1 SGHTA, CDR2 FQGNSA. CDR3 sequence reads: CASSPGGFGETQYF. The CDR3 bases that were read are TGTGCCAGCAGCCCGGGTGGGTTTGGGGAGACC.

About this clone: The read ends 3 residues early relative to the CDR3; the germline J gene fills the gap. This sequence joins TRBV20-1 and TRBJ2-1, with D possibly TRBD1 on 5 matching bases. This CDR3 has 15 amino acids. Germline lookup yields CDR1 DFQATT and CDR2 SNEGSKA (reference sequence). Trimming pared 3 bases from V and 3 bases from J, leaving 15 bases between. Here the CDR3 reads CSASRGSPVYNEQFF. The CDR3 DNA, read in part, is TGCAGTGCTAGTAGGGGTTCACCCGTCTACAATGAG.

This clone was detected many times. The read stops 3 residues short of the end of the CDR3; the missing end is completed from the germline J gene. V usage is TRBV2 and J usage is TRBJ2-3; the D call may be TRBD1 or TRBD2 (6 bases each). The CDR3 extends over 15 amino acids. Trimming stripped 7 bases from V and 5 bases from J, with 19 bases between. The germline CDR1 and CDR2 sequences are SNHLY and FYNNEI. CDR3 DNA (partial): TGTGCCAGCACTACGGGAGCAGGGGCTGTAGATACG. It encodes CASTTGAGAVDT. The full CDR3 sequence reads CASTTGAGAVDTQYF.

This clone has a count of ten or more. The CDR3 end falls 3 residues outside the read, so it is completed with the germline J gene. The chain joins TRBV18 to TRBJ2-5, with 7 bases matching TRBD2. This CDR3 region has 14 residues. V trimming: 2 bases; J trimming: 5 bases; junction bases outside the gene matches: 5. Germline-derived CDR1 and CDR2 are KGHSH and LQKENI. The CDR3 bases that were read are TGTGCCAGCTCACCAGGGACTATCCCGGAGACC. It codes for CASSPGTIPET. The entire CDR3 protein is CASSPGTIPETQYF.

This clone was detected ten times or more. The read halts 3 residues ahead of the CDR3 end, with the missing end drawn from the germline J gene. The chain employs TRBV18 and TRBJ2-1, with D perhaps TRBD1 (6 bases). The CDR3 extends over 15 amino acids. V lost 1 base to trimming and J lost 8 bases, with 15 bases between them. Germline loops: CDR1 KGHSH, CDR2 LQKENI. Incomplete CDR3 DNA: TGTGCCAGCTCACCACGGCCAGGGGCGGCGGATGAG. Amino acid sequence: CASSPRPGAADE. The whole CDR3 sequence reads CASSPRPGAADEQFF.

Only a few counts were recorded for this clone. Read data end 3 residues before the CDR3 end; the end is taken from the germline J gene. The chain has TRBV29-1 and TRBJ2-7, with TRBD1 matching over 9 bases. Germline CDR1 SQVTM, CDR2 ANQGSEA. V lost 0 bases to trimming and J lost 5 bases; unmatched junction nucleotides: 17. This CDR3 spans 18 amino acids. The part of the CDR3 DNA that was read is TGCAGCGTTGAAGAGGGTCACAGGGGGCGAATACTCTACAACGAG. As protein: CSVEEGHRGRILYNE. The CDR3 as a whole reads CSVEEGHRGRILYNEQYF.

This clone was recorded many times. The sequence runs out 3 residues before the end of the CDR3; the remainder is reconstructed from the germline J gene. V gene TRBV11-2 combines with J gene TRBJ1-1, with 7 positions matching TRBD1. The germline V gene encodes CDR1 SGHAT and CDR2 FQNNGV. The CDR3 has 14 amino acids. The CDR3 loop reads CASSFEGAGLEAFF. The CDR3 DNA, read in part, is TGTGCCAGCAGCTTTGAGGGGGCTGGGCTGGAA.

This clone was detected many times. The CDR3 end falls 3 residues outside the read, so it is completed with the germline J gene. V gene TRBV13 combines with J gene TRBJ2-7; D gene ambiguous. The CDR3 runs 14 residues. The germline V and J ends were trimmed by 4 bases and 6 bases, with 16 bases remaining between them. Germline V CDR1 and CDR2: PRHDT, FYEKMQ (reference sequence). Incomplete CDR3 DNA: TGTGCCAGCAGCTCAGACCCTAGTCTGACCGAG. It translates to CASSSDPSLTE. The whole CDR3 is CASSSDPSLTEQYF.

By proportion, this clone is medium-sized (0.01 to 0.1%). With the read ending 3 residues before the CDR3 end, the germline J gene is used to fill in that end. The rearrangement links TRBV6-1 to TRBJ1-2; 7 bases fit TRBD1. The CDR3 covers 15 residues. Germline V gene data show CDR1 as MNHNS and CDR2 as SASEGT. CDR3 DNA (partial): TGTGCCAGCAGTGAAGAACAGGGGTACTTGGGGGAC. The encoded protein is CASSEEQGYLGD. The whole CDR3 sequence reads CASSEEQGYLGDYTF.

This clone appeared many times. The DNA ends 3 residues before the CDR3 does, and the rest of the CDR3 is filled in from the germline J gene. The chain employs TRBV4-2 and TRBJ2-3; tentatively, D is TRBD2 (7 bases). CDR3 length: 18 residues. V was trimmed by 1 base and J by 0 bases, leaving 17 bases between them. CDR1 is LGHNA and CDR2 is YNFKEQ in the germline V gene. The CDR3 loop reads CASSQGEWGGASTDTQYF. CDR3 DNA (partial): TGTGCCAGCAGCCAAGGAGAATGGGGGGGCGCTAGCACAGATACG.

Ten or more counts support this clone. The read stops 3 residues short of the end of the CDR3; the missing end is completed from the germline J gene. This chain joins TRBV12-3 or TRBV12-4 and TRBJ2-5, with 10 bases aligning to TRBD1. The CDR3 covers 17 residues. J lost 2 bases, V lost 5 bases, and 11 bases had no gene match. CDR3 residues: CASSPPPGTGAQETQYF. CDR3 DNA (partial): TGTGCCAGCAGTCCACCTCCCGGGACAGGGGCTCAAGAGACC.

This clone was found many times. The observed sequence ends 3 residues before the CDR3 terminus, with the missing tail filled in from the germline J gene. The V and J genes are TRBV18 and TRBJ2-1, with a tentative D call TRBD2 (6 bases). CDR1 and CDR2 (germline): KGHSH, LQKENI. There are 14 residues in the CDR3. V lost 2 bases and J lost 6, with 11 bases in between. CDR3 loop: CASSPSGRGNEQFF. The DNA read from the CDR3 is TGTGCCAGCTCACCAAGCGGGCGGGGCAATGAG.

Many counts were recorded for this clone. The sequence runs out 3 residues before the end of the CDR3; the remainder is reconstructed from the germline J gene. The V call is TRBV20-1, the J call TRBJ2-1; D unresolved. Trimming removed 1 base from V and 0 bases from J, with 10 bases in between. Germline assignment: CDR1 DFQATT and CDR2 SNEGSKA (reference sequence). CDR3 length: 15 residues. CDR3 sequence: CSARVPRSSYNEQFF. The part of the CDR3 DNA that was read is TGCAGTGCTAGAGTGCCTAGATCCTCCTACAATGAG.

This clone was recorded many times. Read coverage stops 3 residues before the CDR3 terminus; the germline J gene supplies the remainder. The gene calls are TRBV7-6 and TRBJ2-3, with 10 bases matching TRBD2. This CDR3 is 17 amino acids long. V shed 5 bases, J shed 5 bases, and the junction held 13 bases outside the gene matches. The germline gives CDR1 SGHVS, CDR2 FNYEAQ. The CDR3 region is CASSARRERGGGDTQYF. The sequenced CDR3 bases are TGTGCCAGCAGCGCCCGACGGGAGCGGGGGGGAGGAGATACG.

In its sample, this clone was seen many times. From the germline J gene comes the end of the CDR3, since the read stops 3 residues before it. V usage is TRBV14 and J usage is TRBJ1-3; D is perhaps TRBD1 (6 bases). The germline gives CDR1 SGHDN, CDR2 FVKESK. CDR3 size: 17 residues. V lost 4 bases, J lost 0 bases, and 16 bases lay in between. The CDR3 sequence is CASSPTGQGTSGNTIYF. CDR3 bases read: TGTGCCAGCAGCCCAACAGGGCAGGGGACCTCTGGAAACACC.

About this clone: The CDR3 end is not reached by the read, which stops 3 residues before it; the germline J gene fills it in. The gene calls are TRBV11-3 and TRBJ2-7, with 8 bases lining up with TRBD1. CDR3 length equals 13 residues. Trimming removed 3 bases from V and 5 bases from J; junction bases left unmatched: 3. Germline CDR1 and CDR2: SGHNT and YENEEA. The CDR3 DNA, read in part, is TGTGCCAGCAGCTTCGACAGGGGCCACGAG. Its protein product is CASSFDRGHE. The whole CDR3 sequence reads CASSFDRGHEQYF.

This clone was observed at least ten times. The missing CDR3 end, 3 residues past where the read stops, is filled in from the germline J gene. The chain joins TRBV18 to TRBJ1-6; TRBD1 matches at 8 bases. Germline V CDR1 and CDR2: KGHSH, LQKENI. CDR3 length equals 14 residues. Losses at the gene ends were 4 bases for V and 7 bases for J; bases not matched to a gene: 3. This CDR3 is CASSQDRVNSPLHF. The sequenced CDR3 bases are TGTGCCAGCTCACAGGACAGGGTCAATTCACCC.

Concerning this clone: The read is 3 residues too short to cover the CDR3 end, so that end is filled in from the germline J gene. V is TRBV19 and J is TRBJ2-1, with a possible D match to TRBD2 (6 bases). The CDR3 covers 15 residues. V was cut by 4 bases and J by 6 bases, with 16 bases left in between. The germline gives CDR1 LNHDA, CDR2 SQIVND (reference sequence). This CDR3 reads CASSTPPGTVNEQFF. The CDR3 DNA, read in part, is TGTGCCAGTAGTACCCCCCCCGGGACTGTCAATGAG.

This clone was detected ten times or more. The read ends 3 residues shy of where the CDR3 ends; the end is completed using the germline J gene. The chain is built from TRBV20-1 and TRBJ2-2, with TRBD1 matching 9 bases. This CDR3 spans 13 amino acids. Germline V gives CDR1 DFQATT, CDR2 SNEGSKA (reference sequence). Trimming cost V 4 bases and J 8 bases; bases outside gene matches: 5. This CDR3 reads CSAMGTGTGELFF. The CDR3 DNA, read in part, is TGCAGTGCTATGGGGACAGGGACTGGGGAG.

There are many counts of this clone. From the germline J gene comes the end of the CDR3, since the read stops 3 residues before it. This rearrangement joins TRBV13 to TRBJ1-1, with 7 bases identical to TRBD1. The CDR3 is 16 amino acids. After removal of 0 bases from V and 1 base from J, the junction contained 5 bases not matched to a gene. The V gene's germline CDR1 is PRHDT and CDR2 FYEKMQ (reference sequence). Incomplete CDR3 DNA: TGTGCCAGCAGCTTAGGCCCACAGGGGTCGAACACTGAA. This codes for CASSLGPQGSNTE. The complete CDR3 reads CASSLGPQGSNTEAFF.

As for this clone: The read comes to an end 3 residues before the CDR3 does, leaving the germline J gene to fill in the end. The chain employs TRBV19 and TRBJ2-5; 11 bases match TRBD1. V gave up 8 bases and J gave up 4 bases; unmatched junction bases: 3. The CDR3 runs 13 residues. Germline CDR1 and CDR2: LNHDA and SQIVND (reference sequence). The CDR3 bases that were read are TGTGCCAGTTCGGACAGGGGGCGAGAGACC. Amino acids: CASSDRGRET. In full, the CDR3 reads CASSDRGRETQYF. The full variable domain, with the rest looked up from reference TRBV19 and TRBJ2-5, is DGGITQSPKYLFRKEGQNVTLSCEQNLNHDAMYWYRQDPGQGLRLIYYSQIVNDFQKGDIAEGYSVSREKKESFPLTVTSAQKNPTAFYLCASSDRGRETQYFGPGTRLLVL.

This clone was recorded at least ten times. The DNA ends 3 residues before the CDR3 does, and the rest of the CDR3 is filled in from the germline J gene. The chain has TRBV20-1 and TRBJ2-7, with 10 bases that match TRBD2. This CDR3 region has 15 residues. CDR1 and CDR2 from the germline V gene are DFQATT and SNEGSKA (reference sequence). Trimming took 5 bases from V and 4 from J; bases not matched to a gene: 11. The sequenced CDR3 bases are TGCAGTGCTTCCTTCCCTAGCGGGAGCCATTACGAG. As protein: CSASFPSGSHYE. The full CDR3 sequence reads CSASFPSGSHYEQYF.